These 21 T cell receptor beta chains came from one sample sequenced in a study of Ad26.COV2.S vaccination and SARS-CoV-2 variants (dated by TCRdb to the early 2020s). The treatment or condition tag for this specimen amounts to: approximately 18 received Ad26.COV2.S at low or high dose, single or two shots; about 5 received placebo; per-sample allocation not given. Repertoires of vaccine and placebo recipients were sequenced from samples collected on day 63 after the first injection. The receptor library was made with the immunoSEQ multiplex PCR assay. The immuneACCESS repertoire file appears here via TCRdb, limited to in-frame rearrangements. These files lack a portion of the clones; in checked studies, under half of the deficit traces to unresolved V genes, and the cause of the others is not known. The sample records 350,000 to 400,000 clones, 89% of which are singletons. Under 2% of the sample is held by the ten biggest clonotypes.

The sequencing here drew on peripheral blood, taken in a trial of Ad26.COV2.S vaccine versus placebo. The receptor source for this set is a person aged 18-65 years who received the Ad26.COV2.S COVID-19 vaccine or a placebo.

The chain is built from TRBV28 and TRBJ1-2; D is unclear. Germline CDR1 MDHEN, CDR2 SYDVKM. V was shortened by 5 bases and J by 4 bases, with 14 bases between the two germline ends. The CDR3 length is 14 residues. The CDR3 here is CASSLGRGSYGYTF. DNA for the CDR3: TGTGCCAGCAGTCTTGGGCGGGGTTCCTATGGCTACACCTTC.

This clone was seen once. Written as DNA, the CDR3 is TGTGCCAGCAGGGCCGGGACAGGGTCCGGGCAGCCCCAGCATTTT. It yields the protein CASRAGTGSGQPQHF. The chain joins TRBV5-5 to TRBJ1-5, with TRBD1 matching 9 bases. This CDR3 comprises 15 residues. V dropped 5 bases and J dropped 7; count of bases not matched to a gene: 10. The V gene's germline CDR1 is SGHKS and CDR2 YYEKEE (reference sequence).

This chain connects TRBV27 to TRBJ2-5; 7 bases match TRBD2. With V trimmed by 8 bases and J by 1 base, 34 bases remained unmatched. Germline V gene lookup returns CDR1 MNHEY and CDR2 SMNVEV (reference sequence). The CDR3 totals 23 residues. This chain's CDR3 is CASAVFSFRDYNPPQAIQETQYF. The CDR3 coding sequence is TGTGCCAGCGCGGTGTTTAGTTTTAGGGACTACAATCCCCCTCAGGCCATCCAAGAGACCCAGTACTTC.

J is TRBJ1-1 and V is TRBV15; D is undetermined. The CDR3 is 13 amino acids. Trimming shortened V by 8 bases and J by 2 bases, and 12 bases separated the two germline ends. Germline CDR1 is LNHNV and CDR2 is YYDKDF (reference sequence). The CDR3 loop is CATRGQTNTEAFF. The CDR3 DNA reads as TGTGCCACCCGTGGGCAGACAAACACTGAAGCTTTCTTT. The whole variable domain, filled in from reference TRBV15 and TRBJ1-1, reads DAMVIQNPRYQVTQFGKPVTLSCSQTLNHNVMYWYQQKSSQAPKLLFHYYDKDFNNEADTPDNFQSRRPNTSFCFLDIRSPGLGDTAMYLCATRGQTNTEAFFGQGTRLTVV.

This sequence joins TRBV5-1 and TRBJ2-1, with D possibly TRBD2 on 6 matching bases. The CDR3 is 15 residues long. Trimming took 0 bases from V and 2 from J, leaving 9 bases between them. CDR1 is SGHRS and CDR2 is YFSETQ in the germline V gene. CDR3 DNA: TGCGCCAGCAGCTTGGAGGTAGCGGCCTACAATGAGCAGTTCTTC. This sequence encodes CASSLEVAAYNEQFF.

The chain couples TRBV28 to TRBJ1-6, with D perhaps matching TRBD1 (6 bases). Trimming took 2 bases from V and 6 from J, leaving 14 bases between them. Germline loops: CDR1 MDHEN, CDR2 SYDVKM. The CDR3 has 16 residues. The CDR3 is CASSLPGVWGNSPLHF. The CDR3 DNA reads TGTGCCAGCAGTTTACCAGGGGTTTGGGGTAATTCACCCCTCCACTTT.

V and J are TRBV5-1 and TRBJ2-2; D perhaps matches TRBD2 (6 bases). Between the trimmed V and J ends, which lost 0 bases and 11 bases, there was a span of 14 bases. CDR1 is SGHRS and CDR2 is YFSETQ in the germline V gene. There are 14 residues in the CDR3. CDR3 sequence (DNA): TGCGCCAGCAGCTTGGAACCGGGCGGGGTTGAGCTGTTTTTT. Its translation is CASSLEPGGVELFF. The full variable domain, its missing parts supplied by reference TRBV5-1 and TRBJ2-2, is KAGVTQTPRYLIKTRGQQVTLSCSPISGHRSVSWYQQTPGQGLQFLFEYFSETQRNKGNFPGRFSGRQFSNSRSEMNVSTLELGDSALYLCASSLEPGGVELFFGEGSRLTVL.

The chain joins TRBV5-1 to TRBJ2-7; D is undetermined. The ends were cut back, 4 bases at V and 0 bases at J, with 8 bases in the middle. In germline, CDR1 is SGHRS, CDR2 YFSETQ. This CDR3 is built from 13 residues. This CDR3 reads CASSVTSSYEQYF. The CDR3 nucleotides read TGCGCCAGCAGCGTTACCAGCTCCTACGAGCAGTACTTC.

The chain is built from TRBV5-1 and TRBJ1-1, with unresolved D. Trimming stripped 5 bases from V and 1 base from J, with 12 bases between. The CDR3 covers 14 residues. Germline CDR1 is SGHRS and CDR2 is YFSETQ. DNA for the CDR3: TGCGCCAGCAGTAGCGGGGAGAAGAACACTGAAGCTTTCTTT. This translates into CASSSGEKNTEAFF. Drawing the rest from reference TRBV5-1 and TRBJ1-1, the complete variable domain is KAGVTQTPRYLIKTRGQQVTLSCSPISGHRSVSWYQQTPGQGLQFLFEYFSETQRNKGNFPGRFSGRQFSNSRSEMNVSTLELGDSALYLCASSSGEKNTEAFFGQGTRLTVV.

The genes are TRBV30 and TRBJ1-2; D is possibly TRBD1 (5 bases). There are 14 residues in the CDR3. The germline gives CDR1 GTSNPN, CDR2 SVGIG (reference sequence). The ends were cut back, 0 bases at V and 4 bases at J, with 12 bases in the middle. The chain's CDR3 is CAWSVGPGSYGYTF. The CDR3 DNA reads TGTGCCTGGAGTGTAGGTCCAGGGAGCTATGGCTACACCTTC.

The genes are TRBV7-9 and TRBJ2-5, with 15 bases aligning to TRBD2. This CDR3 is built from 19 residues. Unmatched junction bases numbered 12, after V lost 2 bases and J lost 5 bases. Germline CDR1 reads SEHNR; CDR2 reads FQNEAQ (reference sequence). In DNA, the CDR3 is TGTGCCAGCAGCTTATGGGGAAGAAGGACTAGCGGGAGGGGGGAGACCCAGTACTTC. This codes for CASSLWGRRTSGRGETQYF. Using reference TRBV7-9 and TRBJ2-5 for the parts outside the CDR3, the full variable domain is DTGVSQNPRHKITKRGQNVTFRCDPISEHNRLYWYRQTLGQGPEFLTYFQNEAQLEKSRLLSDRFSAERPKGSFSTLEIQRTEQGDSAMYLCASSLWGRRTSGRGETQYFGPGTRLLVL.

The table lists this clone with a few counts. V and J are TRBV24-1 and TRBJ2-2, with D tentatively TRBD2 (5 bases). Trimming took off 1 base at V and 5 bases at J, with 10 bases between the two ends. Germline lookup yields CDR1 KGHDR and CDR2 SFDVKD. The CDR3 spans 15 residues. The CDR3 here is CATSDFARGTGELFF. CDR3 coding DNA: TGTGCCACCAGTGATTTTGCGCGAGGGACCGGGGAGCTGTTTTTT.

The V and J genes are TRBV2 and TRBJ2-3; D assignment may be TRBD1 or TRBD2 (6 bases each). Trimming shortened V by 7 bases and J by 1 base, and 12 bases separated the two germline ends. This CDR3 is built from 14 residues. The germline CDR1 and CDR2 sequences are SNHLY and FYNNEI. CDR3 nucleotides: TGTGCCAGCATTCCTAGGGGGGGCACAGATACGCAGTATTTT. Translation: CASIPRGGTDTQYF.

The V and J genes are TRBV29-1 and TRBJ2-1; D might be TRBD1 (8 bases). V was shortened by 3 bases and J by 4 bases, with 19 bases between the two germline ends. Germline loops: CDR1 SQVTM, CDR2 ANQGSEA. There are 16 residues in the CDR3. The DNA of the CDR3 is TGCAGCGTTGACCCTCGGGGGGACAGGACGTACAATGAGCAGTTCTTC. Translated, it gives CSVDPRGDRTYNEQFF.

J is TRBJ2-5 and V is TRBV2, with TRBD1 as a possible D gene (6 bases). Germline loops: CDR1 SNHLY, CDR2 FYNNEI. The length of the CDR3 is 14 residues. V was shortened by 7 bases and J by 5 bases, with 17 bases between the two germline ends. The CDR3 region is CASTGTSTRETQYF. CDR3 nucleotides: TGTGCCAGCACCGGGACATCCACGAGGGAGACCCAGTACTTC.

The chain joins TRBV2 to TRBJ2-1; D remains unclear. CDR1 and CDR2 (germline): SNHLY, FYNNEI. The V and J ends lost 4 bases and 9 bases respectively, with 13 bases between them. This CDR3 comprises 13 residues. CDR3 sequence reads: CASSAGNTGEQFF. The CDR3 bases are TGTGCCAGCAGTGCCGGCAATACCGGTGAGCAGTTCTTC.

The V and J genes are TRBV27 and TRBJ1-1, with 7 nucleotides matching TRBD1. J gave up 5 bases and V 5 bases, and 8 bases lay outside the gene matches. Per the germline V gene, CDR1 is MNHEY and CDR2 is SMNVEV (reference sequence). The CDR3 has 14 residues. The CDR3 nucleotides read TGTGCCAGCAGTCAACAGGGGTCGGGGACTGAAGCTTTCTTT. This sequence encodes CASSQQGSGTEAFF.

This chain's CDR3 is CASSPAGPDTQYF. The CDR3 DNA is TGTGCCAGCTCACCTGCCGGGCCAGATACGCAGTATTTT. The chain joins TRBV18 to TRBJ2-3; no reliable D call. This CDR3 has 13 amino acids. Deletions cut 3 bases from V and 4 bases from J, with 8 bases between. Germline lookup yields CDR1 KGHSH and CDR2 LQKENI.

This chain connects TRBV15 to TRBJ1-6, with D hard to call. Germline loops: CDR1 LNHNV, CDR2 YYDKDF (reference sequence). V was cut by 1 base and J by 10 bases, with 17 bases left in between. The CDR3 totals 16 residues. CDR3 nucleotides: TGTGCCACCAGCAGAGGCAGCGTGGGCCCTGGATCACCCCTCCACTTT. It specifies CATSRGSVGPGSPLHF.

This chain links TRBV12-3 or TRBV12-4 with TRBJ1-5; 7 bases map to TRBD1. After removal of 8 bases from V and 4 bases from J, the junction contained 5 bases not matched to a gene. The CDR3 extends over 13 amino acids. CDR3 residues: CASLDRENQPQHF. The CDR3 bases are TGTGCCAGCCTCGACAGGGAGAATCAGCCCCAGCATTTT.

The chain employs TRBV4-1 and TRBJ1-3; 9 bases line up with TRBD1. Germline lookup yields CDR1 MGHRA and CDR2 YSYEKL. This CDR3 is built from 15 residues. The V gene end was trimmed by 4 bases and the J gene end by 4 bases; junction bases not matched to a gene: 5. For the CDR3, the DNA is TGCGCCAGCAGCCCTGGGACAGGGACGGGAAACACCATATATTTT. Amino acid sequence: CASSPGTGTGNTIYF.